These 4 T cell receptor beta chains share one sample of origin, sequenced in a study of tumor and adjacent non-tumor tissue in lung cancer. No cell sorting was done before RNA was extracted from the tissue. The library came from three nested PCR rounds adapted from ARM-PCR protocols. One entry per CDR3 protein results from TCRdb running MiXCR on the multiplex PCR reads. The sample records roughly 120,000 distinct CDR3 sequences, 84% being singletons. The sequencing sample was made of lung tumor tissue. The receptors come from a man in his 70s with non-small cell lung cancer.

This clonotype was detected only once. An end of the junction does not agree with germline; a read error may underlie this. CDR3 residues: CASSEIEGATEDFF. The CDR3 DNA sequence: TGTGCCAGCAGTGAAATCGAGGGGGCGACGGAAGATTTCTTT. The J gene is TRBJ1-1, the V gene TRBV6-1; 7 nucleotides match TRBD1. The CDR3 runs 14 residues. CDR1 and CDR2 from the germline V gene are MNHNS and SASEGT.

Comments on this clonotype: The junction does not match germline at one end; this may be a read error. V gene TRBV11-3 combines with J gene TRBJ2-3; D perhaps matches TRBD2 (5 bases). CDR1 is SGHNT and CDR2 is YENEEA in the germline V gene. The length of the CDR3 is 15 residues. The CDR3 region has the DNA TGTGCCATCACCCGTCGGGAAGTAAGCACAGATACGGAGTATTTC. The encoded protein is CAITRREVSTDTEYF.

V usage is TRBV12-3 or TRBV12-4 and J usage is TRBJ2-7, with D unclear. This CDR3 has 14 residues. The V end was cut by 1 base, the J end by 3 bases, with 10 bases between. The CDR3 sequence is CASSLVTFGYEQYF. Written as DNA, the CDR3 is TGTGCCAGCAGTTTAGTGACTTTTGGCTACGAGCAGTACTTC.

Note on this clonotype: A read error is likely, as this CDR3 ends without the conserved phenylalanine or tryptophan. The J gene is TRBJ2-5, the V gene TRBV6-5; 7 nucleotides match TRBD1. The CDR3 is made up of 17 amino acids. Germline V gene lookup returns CDR1 MNHEY and CDR2 SVGAGI. DNA of the CDR3: TGTACCAGCAGTTCCGCCGGGACAGCGTTCCCACAAGCGACCCAGTACTTA. Translated: CTSSSAGTAFPQATQYL.